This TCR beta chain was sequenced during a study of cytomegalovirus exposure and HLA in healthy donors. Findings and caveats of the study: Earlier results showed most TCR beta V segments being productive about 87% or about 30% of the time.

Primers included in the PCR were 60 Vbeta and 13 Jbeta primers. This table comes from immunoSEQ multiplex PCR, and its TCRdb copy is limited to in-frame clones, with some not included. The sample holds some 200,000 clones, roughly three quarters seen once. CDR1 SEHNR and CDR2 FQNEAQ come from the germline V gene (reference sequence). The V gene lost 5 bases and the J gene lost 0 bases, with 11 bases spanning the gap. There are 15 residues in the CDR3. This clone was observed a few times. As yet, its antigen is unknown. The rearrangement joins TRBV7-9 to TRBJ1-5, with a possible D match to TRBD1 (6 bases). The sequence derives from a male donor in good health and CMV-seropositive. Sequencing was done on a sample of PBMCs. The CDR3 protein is CASSASDSSNQPQHF. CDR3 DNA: TGTGCCAGCAGCGCCTCGGACAGTAGCAATCAGCCCCAGCATTTT.